This T cell receptor (beta chain) was found in a study of blood T cell repertoires in COVID-19. Germline CDR1 MNHEY, CDR2 SVGAGI. With V trimmed by 4 bases and J by 11 bases, 5 bases remained unmatched. This CDR3 is built from 13 residues. Original processing methods: By means of reference gene primer amplification, nucleated cell counts were estimated. Repertoires were generated with immunoSEQ multiplex PCR, while TCRdb's copy carries only in-frame clones and drops some. V, J and clone size were drawn from that table, and D and trimming were deduced from the DNA. This table holds 470,000 or so clones, roughly 91% found once.

J is TRBJ1-6 and V is TRBV6-5; 7 positions agree with TRBD1. Sequencing used peripheral blood. The origin of this receptor is a woman in her twenties or thirties with acute or convalescent COVID-19. As DNA, the CDR3 is TGTGCCAGCAGTTCGGACAGGACTGCACCCCTCCACTTT. Its protein product is CASSSDRTAPLHF.